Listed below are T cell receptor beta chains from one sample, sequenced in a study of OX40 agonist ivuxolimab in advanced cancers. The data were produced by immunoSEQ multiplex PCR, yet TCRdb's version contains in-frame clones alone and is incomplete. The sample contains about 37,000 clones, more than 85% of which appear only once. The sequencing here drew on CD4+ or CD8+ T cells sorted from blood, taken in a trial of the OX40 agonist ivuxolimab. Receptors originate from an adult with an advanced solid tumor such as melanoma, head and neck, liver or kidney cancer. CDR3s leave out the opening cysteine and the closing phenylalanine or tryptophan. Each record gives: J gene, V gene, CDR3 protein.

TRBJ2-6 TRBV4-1 ASSQDRLAGANVLT
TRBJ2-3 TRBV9 ASERGRGSTDTQY
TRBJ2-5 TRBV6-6 ASSYRANRQETQY
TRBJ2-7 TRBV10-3 AISDGQGTYEQY
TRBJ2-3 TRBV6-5 ATYSGGAQY
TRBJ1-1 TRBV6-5 ASSQGETNTEAF
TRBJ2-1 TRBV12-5 ASGLYLQGVNEQF
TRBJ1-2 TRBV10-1 ASSAYREDGYT
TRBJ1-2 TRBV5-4 ASSPPRGLGYGYT
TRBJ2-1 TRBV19 ASSIEDTAYNEQF
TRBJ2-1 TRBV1 TSSLLEEGCPYNEQF
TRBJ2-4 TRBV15 ATSVDAGNIQY
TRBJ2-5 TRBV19 ASSPGTVQETQY
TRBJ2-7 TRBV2 ASRQGGFYEQY
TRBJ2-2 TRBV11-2 ASSLGLTGELF
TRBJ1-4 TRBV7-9 ASSSTGMEKLF
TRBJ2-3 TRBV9 ASSVAGGLGTDTQY
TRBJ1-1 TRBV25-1 ASSDSFGGAF
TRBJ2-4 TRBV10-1 QTPLRGGRTKNIQY
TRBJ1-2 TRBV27 ASSPLPPIETSNYGYT
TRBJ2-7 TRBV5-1 ASSSRDGGTYEQY
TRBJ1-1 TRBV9 ASSVDAMTTEAF
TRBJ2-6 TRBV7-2 ASSLRGASSGANVLT
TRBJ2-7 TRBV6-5 ASNVYGSSYEQY
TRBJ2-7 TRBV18 ASSTPGGEQY
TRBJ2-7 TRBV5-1 ASREVARENYEQY
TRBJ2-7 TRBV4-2 ASSQEAGPTTYEQY
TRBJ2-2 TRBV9 ASSVLSGELF
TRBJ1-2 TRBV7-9 ASSQAGLGASGYT
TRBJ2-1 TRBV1 TSSHPYRTGYNEQF
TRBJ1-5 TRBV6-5 ASSYSTGGNQPQH
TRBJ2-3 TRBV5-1 ASSLGVNTDTQY
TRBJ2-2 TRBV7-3 ASSFRGGLVTGELF
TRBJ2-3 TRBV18 ASSPSRDRTDTQY
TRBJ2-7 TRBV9 ASSVQGRDEQY
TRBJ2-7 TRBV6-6 ASRVTGGSYEQY
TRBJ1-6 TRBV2 ASSDTTGGRNSPLH
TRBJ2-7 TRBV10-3 AAQAGTGPYEQY
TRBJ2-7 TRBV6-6 ASSYSAGVYEQY
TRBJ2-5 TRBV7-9 ASSYTTVQETQY
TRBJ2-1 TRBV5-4 ASSLVRGGLDEQF
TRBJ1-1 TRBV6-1 ASIYSTGGNTEAF
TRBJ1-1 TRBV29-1 SGRQRLNTEAF
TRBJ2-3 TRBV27 ATAPLGGATDTQY
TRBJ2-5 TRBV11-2 ASSLGRLAETQY
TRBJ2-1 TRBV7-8 ASGRQGANEQF